These 25 T cell receptor beta chains were all obtained from the same sample, sequenced in a study of blood T cell repertoires in COVID-19. Method: immunoSEQ multiplex PCR; TCRdb's copy keeps in-frame clones and lacks some. The sample contains some 240,000 clones, about 86% of which appear only once. Sequenced input: PBMCs or T cells enriched from blood (not recorded which). The receptors derive from a man in his thirties or forties with acute COVID-19.

The genes are TRBV24-1 and TRBJ2-2, with 7 positions matching TRBD1. The CDR3 runs 15 residues. Germline assignment: CDR1 KGHDR and CDR2 SFDVKD. V gave up 4 bases and J gave up 3 bases; unmatched junction bases: 4. As DNA, the CDR3 is TGTGCCACCAGTGAGGGGACAGTTGACACCGGGGAGCTGTTTTTT. Protein product: CATSEGTVDTGELFF.

The V call is TRBV2, the J call TRBJ2-1, with D perhaps TRBD2 (5 bases). The CDR3 covers 16 residues. The V and J ends lost 4 bases and 2 bases respectively, with 15 bases between them. Per germline, CDR1 SNHLY and CDR2 FYNNEI. The CDR3 region is CASSGTRNDPYNEQFF. In nucleotides, the CDR3 is TGTGCCAGCAGTGGCACTAGAAATGATCCCTACAATGAGCAGTTCTTC.

Regarding this clone: One junction end does not reproduce the germline sequence, and a read error may be involved. J is TRBJ1-6 and V is TRBV5-1; 7 bases agree with TRBD1. The CDR3 sequence is 15 residues long. Per the germline V gene, CDR1 is SGHRS and CDR2 is YFSETQ. The CDR3 DNA follows: TGTGCCAGCAGCCTCGAGGGGGCAAGGGGTTCACCCCTCCACTTT. Protein sequence: CASSLEGARGSPLHF. Filled out from reference TRBV5-1 and TRBJ1-6, the complete variable domain reads KAGVTQTPRYLIKTRGQQVTLSCSPISGHRSVSWYQQTPGQGLQFLFEYFSETQRNKGNFPGRFSGRQFSNSRSEMNVSTLELGDSALYLCASSLEGARGSPLHFGNGTRLTVT.

This clone appeared once. The rearrangement uses TRBV12-3 or TRBV12-4 and TRBJ1-1; unclear D gene. V gave up 2 bases and J gave up 5 bases, with 9 bases separating them. This CDR3 region has 13 residues. In nucleotides, the CDR3 is TGTGCCAGCAGTTTAAAGATCAGGACTGAAGCTTTCTTT. Its translation: CASSLKIRTEAFF.

This sequence joins TRBV19 and TRBJ1-4; D unclear. V was trimmed by 3 bases and J by 7 bases, leaving 9 bases between them. The germline V gene encodes CDR1 LNHDA and CDR2 SQIVND (reference sequence). The CDR3 loop spans 13 amino acids. CDR3 sequence reads: CASSIVASEKLFF. Here the CDR3 DNA reads TGTGCCAGTAGTATTGTCGCCAGTGAAAAACTGTTTTTT.

This chain links TRBV19 with TRBJ1-2, with D possibly being TRBD1 (6 bases). Deletions cut 6 bases from V and 4 bases from J, with 12 bases between. Germline CDR1 is LNHDA and CDR2 is SQIVND (reference sequence). The CDR3 is 13 amino acids. The CDR3: CASRLGHLYGYTF. The CDR3 DNA follows: TGTGCCAGTAGGCTGGGACACCTCTATGGCTACACCTTC. The full variable domain, in which reference TRBV19 and TRBJ1-2 provide the parts outside the CDR3, is DGGITQSPKYLFRKEGQNVTLSCEQNLNHDAMYWYRQDPGQGLRLIYYSQIVNDFQKGDIAEGYSVSREKKESFPLTVTSAQKNPTAFYLCASRLGHLYGYTFGSGTRLTVV.

The chain joins TRBV11-1 to TRBJ2-3; 8 nucleotides agree with TRBD2. This CDR3 spans 13 amino acids. V shed 3 bases, J shed 7 bases, and the junction held 3 bases outside the gene matches. Germline CDR1 SGHAT, CDR2 FQDESV (reference sequence). CDR3 nucleotides: TGTGCCAGCAGCTTGATAGCGGGGAATACGCAGTATTTT. This gives the protein CASSLIAGNTQYF.

The genes are TRBV18 and TRBJ1-2; 9 bases align to TRBD1. Germline V lookup: CDR1 KGHSH, CDR2 LQKENI. With 3 bases clipped from V and 3 bases from J, the junction kept 5 bases outside the gene matches. This CDR3 has 15 amino acids. Here the CDR3 reads CASSPGQGIYYGYTF. In DNA, the CDR3 is TGTGCCAGCTCACCCGGACAGGGGATTTACTATGGCTACACCTTC.

V is TRBV12-3 or TRBV12-4 and J is TRBJ1-1; D unresolved. The length of the CDR3 is 13 residues. With 3 bases removed from V and 1 base from J, the gap between germline ends came to 6 bases. Here the CDR3 DNA reads TGTGCCAGCAGTTTTGTCAGGAACACTGAAGCTTTCTTT. Amino acids: CASSFVRNTEAFF.

The chain uses TRBV28 and TRBJ1-5, with 7 bases lining up with TRBD1. The CDR3 has 14 residues. V lost 5 bases and J lost 2; bases outside the gene matches: 3. From germline, CDR1 is MDHEN and CDR2 SYDVKM. The CDR3 sequence is CASSSQGGNQPQHF. Here the CDR3 DNA reads TGTGCCAGCAGTAGCCAGGGGGGCAATCAGCCCCAGCATTTT.

The rearrangement uses TRBV27 and TRBJ1-2, with 10 nucleotides matching TRBD1. Trimming cost V 4 bases and J 4 bases; bases outside gene matches: 12. This CDR3 is 17 amino acids long. Germline V lookup: CDR1 MNHEY, CDR2 SMNVEV (reference sequence). DNA for the CDR3: TGTGCCAGCAGTTACGTTCGGACAGGGGGAAGTTCCTATGGCTACACCTTC. It yields the protein CASSYVRTGGSSYGYTF.

The V and J genes are TRBV19 and TRBJ1-1; maybe TRBD1 (6 bases). This CDR3 spans 17 amino acids. CDR1 is LNHDA, CDR2 SQIVND, per germline (reference sequence). The V and J ends lost 4 bases and 4 bases respectively, with 22 bases between them. As DNA, the CDR3 is TGTGCCAGTAGTACCCAAACTTTACAGGGCGCGGGCACTGAAGCTTTCTTT. This gives the protein CASSTQTLQGAGTEAFF.

The rearrangement links TRBV7-3 to TRBJ2-3; 9 nucleotides line up with TRBD2. The CDR3 loop spans 15 amino acids. Germline V gives CDR1 SGHTA, CDR2 FQGTGA. With V trimmed by 1 base and J by 7 bases, 6 bases remained unmatched. The chain's CDR3 is CASSLKAGGGNTQYF. In nucleotides, the CDR3 is TGTGCCAGCAGCTTAAAAGCGGGAGGCGGGAATACGCAGTATTTT.

This chain joins TRBV25-1 and TRBJ2-3; TRBD1 matches at 8 bases. Germline loops: CDR1 MGHDK, CDR2 SYGVNS. This CDR3 has 13 amino acids. V dropped 8 bases and J dropped 0; count of bases not matched to a gene: 1. In DNA, the CDR3 is TGTGCCAGCGGACAGGGAAGCACAGATACGCAGTATTTT. This gives the protein CASGQGSTDTQYF.

The chain joins TRBV29-1 to TRBJ1-5; D unclear. The CDR3 consists of 11 residues. CDR1 is SQVTM, CDR2 ANQGSEA, per germline. Trimming cost V 8 bases and J 6 bases, with 11 bases left between them. CDR3 nucleotide sequence: TGCAGCCCCCCGGGAATTCAGCCCCAGCATTTT. It yields the protein CSPPGIQPQHF.

This clone was observed a handful of times. The V gene is TRBV7-9, the J gene TRBJ2-5; the match to TRBD1 covers 8 bases. Germline V CDR1 and CDR2: SEHNR, FQNEAQ (reference sequence). With 3 bases clipped from V and 1 base from J, the junction kept 1 base outside the gene matches. The CDR3 contains 14 residues. The chain's CDR3 is CASSFQGAQETQYF. CDR3 nucleotide sequence: TGTGCCAGCAGCTTCCAGGGGGCCCAAGAGACCCAGTACTTC.

The chain couples TRBV5-1 to TRBJ1-5; tentative D call: TRBD1 (5 bases). CDR3 length: 15 amino acids. V shed 4 bases and J shed 4 bases, with 15 bases lying between them. Per germline, CDR1 SGHRS and CDR2 YFSETQ. The DNA for the CDR3 is TGCGCCAGCAGCCCGGGGGACCGACTAAATCAGCCCCAGCATTTT. This encodes CASSPGDRLNQPQHF.

This clone was detected only once. The chain uses TRBV25-1 and TRBJ1-6; possibly TRBD1 for D (6 bases). The germline V gene encodes CDR1 MGHDK and CDR2 SYGVNS. This CDR3 is built from 14 residues. Trimming removed 3 bases from V and 7 bases from J, with 10 bases in between. Written as DNA, the CDR3 is TGTGCCAGCAGTGAGATGGGGGCGAATTCACCCCTCCACTTT. It encodes CASSEMGANSPLHF.

The chain recombines TRBV24-1 with TRBJ1-1; 7 nucleotides agree with TRBD1. Germline-derived CDR1 and CDR2 are KGHDR and SFDVKD. V dropped 7 bases and J dropped 1; count of bases not matched to a gene: 8. The CDR3 contains 15 residues. CDR3 nucleotide sequence: TGTGCCACCAGGGCCGAGACAGGGACGAACACTGAAGCTTTCTTT. This codes for CATRAETGTNTEAFF.

This sequence joins TRBV6-2 or TRBV6-3 and TRBJ2-7, with a tentative D call TRBD1 (5 bases). The CDR3 contains 15 residues. V was pared by 4 bases and J by 2 bases, with 15 bases between. Germline values: CDR1 MNHEY, CDR2 SVGEGT. The CDR3 loop is CASSSIPTGTYEQYV. The CDR3 DNA reads as TGTGCCAGCAGTTCCATCCCCACAGGCACCTACGAGCAGTACGTC.

This chain connects TRBV12-5 to TRBJ1-1; no firm D call. Germline lookup yields CDR1 LGHNT and CDR2 FRNRAP. V dropped 7 bases and J dropped 1 base, with 13 bases sitting between them. CDR3 length equals 14 residues. The CDR3 nucleotides read TGTGCTAGTGCAGGTAGAGGAGGGAACACTGAAGCTTTCTTT. Protein sequence: CASAGRGGNTEAFF.

The chain carries TRBV11-3 and TRBJ2-2; 9 nucleotides line up with TRBD1. The CDR3 contains 15 residues. V lost 4 bases, J lost 6 bases, and 6 bases stayed unmatched. The germline gives CDR1 SGHNT, CDR2 YENEEA. CDR3 protein: CASSSTTGGPGELFF. The DNA of the CDR3 is TGTGCCAGCAGCTCGACGACAGGGGGGCCCGGGGAGCTGTTTTTT.

This clone was detected only once. At the DNA level, this CDR3 is encoded by other sequences in the same sample as well. The chain uses TRBV3-1 (or the pseudogene TRBV3-2) and TRBJ1-1; D is possibly TRBD1 (5 bases). The CDR3 loop spans 12 amino acids. V lost 3 bases to trimming and J lost 8 bases, with 10 bases between them. Per germline, CDR1 LGHDT and CDR2 YNNKEL (reference sequence). The CDR3 protein is CASSHPRGEAFF. The CDR3 coding sequence is TGTGCCAGCAGCCATCCCCGGGGGGAAGCTTTCTTT.

The CDR3: CASSSNRGETQYF. CDR3 coding DNA: TGTGCCAGCAGCTCGAACAGGGGGGAGACCCAGTACTTC. The chain recombines TRBV7-6 with TRBJ2-5, with 8 bases fitting TRBD1. This CDR3 has 13 amino acids. The V and J ends lost 4 bases and 5 bases, in that order; junction bases with no gene match: 3. From germline, CDR1 is SGHVS and CDR2 FNYEAQ.

V gene TRBV15 combines with J gene TRBJ2-2; maybe TRBD2 (6 bases). The CDR3 contains 14 residues. From germline, CDR1 is LNHNV and CDR2 YYDKDF (reference sequence). The V end was cut by 5 bases, the J end by 6 bases, with 13 bases between. This CDR3 reads CATSAGLPAGELFF. In nucleotides, the CDR3 is TGTGCCACCAGCGCGGGACTCCCCGCCGGGGAGCTGTTTTTT.